This TCR beta chain was recovered during a study of blood T cell repertoires in COVID-19. Study details: Samples of COVID-19 (acute and convalescent) were obtained from the United States, Italy and Spain. T cells, B-cell-depleted T cells, or PBMCs supplied cDNA or gDNA.

Per the authors' pipeline: Estimation of nucleated cell counts relied on the amplification of reference gene primers. Sequenced by immunoSEQ multiplex PCR; TCRdb stores in-frame clones only, minus some. That table supplies the V and J calls and clone size; D and trimming were determined from the DNA. The sample includes about 70,000 clones, more than 85% seen only once; the top ten take less than 4%. With V trimmed by 6 bases and J by 9 bases, 8 bases remained unmatched. Germline assignment: CDR1 ENHRY and CDR2 SYGVKD. This CDR3 region has 16 residues. Input material: peripheral blood. The receptor comes from a man aged 70 or older with active COVID-19. The chain combines TRBV10-3 with TRBJ2-1, with 16 positions matching TRBD2. The CDR3 DNA follows: TGTGCCATCAGCGGGGGACTAGCGGGAGGGCGGCCTGAGCAGTTCTTC. It codes for CAISGGLAGGRPEQFF.